What follows describes a single T cell receptor beta chain. The sample originates from a study of blood T cell repertoires in COVID-19. Individuals drawn from 20 to 25 US areas were roughly 18 to 95 years old. J was trimmed by 3 bases and V by 4 bases; bases with no gene match: 4. The length of the CDR3 is 14 residues. Germline V lookup: CDR1 SNHLY, CDR2 FYNNEI. TCRdb's table, derived via immunoSEQ multiplex PCR, lists solely in-frame clones and lacks some. This sample carries fewer than 300,000 clones, approximately 90% of them seen once, and the ten largest clones take about 2.3%. Sequencing used PBMCs or T cells enriched from blood (not recorded which). The V call is TRBV2, the J call TRBJ2-3; TRBD2 matches 7 bases. The clonotype originates from a woman aged 40 to 55 with acute COVID-19. The DNA for the CDR3 is TGTGCCAGCAGTGGGGCTAGCGGAACAGATACGCAGTATTTT. Its protein is CASSGASGTDTQYF.